The 29 T cell receptor beta chains presented below share a single source sample, sequenced in a study of beta chain features in type 1 diabetes. The study, taken as a whole, reports: Shortening that was moderate but significant affected the TCRB CDR3s of Type 1 diabetes patients in all four CD4+ subsets.

No antigen has been identified for these receptors. Sequencing targeted expressed TCRB transcripts, as all isolated RNA had been reverse transcribed. The data were produced by immunoSEQ multiplex PCR, yet TCRdb's version contains in-frame clones alone and is incomplete. The top ten clones hold roughly 2.1% of a sample with some 45,000 clones, approximately 72% of them seen once. The sample taken for sequencing was Tregs from blood. The receptors shown here come from a woman aged 18-35 years with type 1 diabetes.

V is TRBV7-3 and J is TRBJ2-1; the match to TRBD2 covers 8 bases. With 3 bases clipped from V and 9 bases from J, the junction kept 10 bases outside the gene matches. The CDR3 runs to 15 residues. CDR1 is SGHTA, CDR2 FQGTGA, per germline. CDR3 in DNA: TGTGCCAGCAGCTTGGGGCGGGAGGCCTTTCGTGAGCAGTTCTTC. Encoded protein: CASSLGREAFREQFF.

V is TRBV6-6 and J is TRBJ1-5, with D possibly being TRBD1 (5 bases). CDR3 size: 12 residues. The germline V gene has CDR1 MNHNY and CDR2 SVGAGI (reference sequence). Trimming took 8 bases from V and 5 from J, leaving 10 bases between them. The CDR3 DNA follows: TGTGCCAGCTACGGGGGGGATCAGCCCCAGCATTTT. Protein sequence: CASYGGDQPQHF.

The chain combines TRBV29-1 with TRBJ2-3; 7 bases line up with TRBD2. The CDR3 runs to 12 residues. Germline lookup yields CDR1 SQVTM and CDR2 ANQGSEA. Trimming removed 7 bases from V and 2 bases from J; junction bases left unmatched: 3. The DNA of the CDR3 is TGCAGCGCCGGGAGGCTCACAGATACGCAGTATTTT. As protein: CSAGRLTDTQYF.

This chain links TRBV4-3 with TRBJ2-1, with 9 bases lining up with TRBD2. This CDR3 spans 17 amino acids. Germline lookup yields CDR1 LGHNA and CDR2 YSLEER. V shed 0 bases and J 4 bases; nucleotides not matched to a gene: 7. CDR3 coding DNA: TGCGCCAGCAGCCAAGATATTAGCGGGAGAGGTTACAATGAGCAGTTCTTC. Translation: CASSQDISGRGYNEQFF.

This sequence joins TRBV6-5 and TRBJ2-5; 11 nucleotides align to TRBD2. The CDR3 loop spans 15 amino acids. The germline V gene encodes CDR1 MNHEY and CDR2 SVGAGI. V shed 5 bases and J 1 base; nucleotides not matched to a gene: 3. This CDR3 is CASSLAGGGQETQYF. The DNA for the CDR3 is TGTGCCAGCAGTCTAGCGGGGGGTGGCCAAGAGACCCAGTACTTC.

The genes are TRBV7-9 and TRBJ1-1; D perhaps matches TRBD1 (5 bases). V shed 2 bases and J shed 0 bases, with 7 bases lying between them. Germline V gives CDR1 SEHNR, CDR2 FQNEAQ (reference sequence). The CDR3 spans 14 residues. CDR3 residues: CASSLQGLNTEAFF. The CDR3 bases are TGTGCCAGCAGCTTACAGGGCTTGAACACTGAAGCTTTCTTT.

This sequence joins TRBV14 and TRBJ2-1, with TRBD1 as a possible D gene (6 bases). Germline assignment: CDR1 SGHDN and CDR2 FVKESK. The CDR3 covers 16 residues. V was shortened by 5 bases and J by 7 bases, with 21 bases between the two germline ends. The CDR3 DNA follows: TGTGCCAGCAGCTCCTTCTGGGGGCCGGGTACGAATGAGCAGTTCTTC. The encoded protein is CASSSFWGPGTNEQFF.

The chain links TRBV7-9 to TRBJ2-1; D is perhaps TRBD1 (6 bases). Per germline, CDR1 SEHNR and CDR2 FQNEAQ (reference sequence). There are 14 residues in the CDR3. Trimming stripped 6 bases from V and 0 bases from J, with 9 bases between. The CDR3 nucleotides are TGTGCCAGCAGAGGGACACACTCCTACAATGAGCAGTTCTTC. It codes for CASRGTHSYNEQFF.

The chain combines TRBV27 with TRBJ2-5, with TRBD2 identical over 12 bases. The CDR3 runs 16 residues. The trim removed 5 bases at V and 4 bases at J, leaving 8 bases unmatched. In germline, CDR1 is MNHEY, CDR2 SMNVEV (reference sequence). CDR3 bases: TGTGCCAGCAGTGCCATTCTAGCGGGAGGGCGAGAGACCCAGTACTTC. Translation gives CASSAILAGGRETQYF.

The rearrangement joins TRBV28 to TRBJ2-3; 7 bases align to TRBD2. Trimming removed 7 bases from V and 5 bases from J; junction bases left unmatched: 12. Germline V gives CDR1 MDHEN, CDR2 SYDVKM. The CDR3 is made up of 15 amino acids. The chain's CDR3 is CASILSGTGGDTQYF. DNA of the CDR3: TGTGCCAGCATCCTATCGGGAACGGGAGGAGATACGCAGTATTTT.

This chain links TRBV29-1 with TRBJ1-2, with no clear D. CDR1 is SQVTM and CDR2 is ANQGSEA in the germline V gene. This CDR3 is 13 amino acids long. The V end lost 7 bases, the J end lost 3 bases, and 15 bases lay between the germline ends. The CDR3 DNA reads TGCAGCGCTCACGGCGGGGATCACTATGGCTACACCTTC. Its translation: CSAHGGDHYGYTF.

The genes are TRBV7-2 and TRBJ1-1; D is perhaps TRBD1 (5 bases). The V gene's germline CDR1 is SGHTA and CDR2 FQGNSA. The CDR3 length is 14 residues. Trimming took 5 bases from V and 1 from J, leaving 11 bases between them. The CDR3 region is CASSITGKNTEAFF. Written as DNA, the CDR3 is TGTGCCAGCAGCATCACAGGAAAGAACACTGAAGCTTTCTTT. Drawing the rest from reference TRBV7-2 and TRBJ1-1, the complete variable domain is GAGVSQSPSNKVTEKGKDVELRCDPISGHTALYWYRQSLGQGLEFLIYFQGNSAPDKSGLPSDRFSAERTGGSVSTLTIQRTQQEDSAVYLCASSITGKNTEAFFGQGTRLTVV.

CDR3 sequence reads: CASSSGGGTGNQPQHF. CDR3 DNA sequence: TGTGCCAGCAGTTCCGGGGGGGGGACAGGCAATCAGCCCCAGCATTTT. The chain uses TRBV28 and TRBJ1-5, with 7 bases that match TRBD1. The V segment lost 4 bases and the J segment 2 bases; nucleotides outside the gene matches: 8. This CDR3 region has 16 residues. CDR1 MDHEN and CDR2 SYDVKM come from the germline V gene.

The genes are TRBV5-1 and TRBJ2-7; TRBD1 is a possible D gene (5 bases). CDR1 and CDR2 from the germline V gene are SGHRS and YFSETQ. The CDR3 sequence is 14 residues long. V was pared by 1 base and J by 6 bases, with 14 bases between. CDR3 loop: CASSLRQGSVEQYF. The DNA for the CDR3 is TGCGCCAGCAGCTTGAGGCAGGGCTCGGTCGAGCAGTACTTC.

This clone came up a few times. V usage is TRBV10-3 and J usage is TRBJ1-3, with D possibly being TRBD1 (6 bases). CDR3 size: 14 residues. Trimming removed 3 bases from V and 2 bases from J, with 8 bases in between. Germline V lookup: CDR1 ENHRY, CDR2 SYGVKD. The CDR3 coding sequence is TGTGCCATCAGTGACCCAGGGGCTGGAAACACCATATATTTT. Its protein is CAISDPGAGNTIYF.

This clone has more than one count but fewer than ten. The chain recombines TRBV4-3 with TRBJ1-2; D may be TRBD1 (6 bases). The germline gives CDR1 LGHNA, CDR2 YSLEER. The V gene lost 1 base and the J gene lost 3 bases, with 9 bases spanning the gap. This CDR3 region has 14 residues. CDR3 coding DNA: TGCGCCAGCAGCCAAGTCTCAGGGGACTATGGCTACACCTTC. Its protein is CASSQVSGDYGYTF.

The table lists this clone with a count of one. The chain recombines TRBV29-1 with TRBJ1-1; TRBD1 is a possible D gene (5 bases). Looked up from germline, CDR1 is SQVTM and CDR2 is ANQGSEA. The CDR3 length is 12 residues. Trimming removed 5 bases from V and 6 bases from J, with 13 bases in between. CDR3 protein: CSVSQARAEAFF. CDR3 bases: TGCAGCGTTAGCCAGGCCAGGGCTGAAGCTTTCTTT.

The chain links TRBV7-9 to TRBJ2-3; 7 positions match TRBD2. From germline, CDR1 is SEHNR and CDR2 FQNEAQ (reference sequence). J was trimmed by 1 base and V by 3 bases; bases with no gene match: 1. The length of the CDR3 is 14 residues. Here the CDR3 reads CASSFAGGTDTQYF. The CDR3, as DNA: TGTGCCAGCAGCTTTGCGGGGGGCACAGATACGCAGTATTTT.

There are a few counts of this clone. J is TRBJ1-1 and V is TRBV18; perhaps TRBD1 as D (5 bases). V dropped 3 bases and J dropped 1 base, with 21 bases sitting between them. Germline lookup yields CDR1 KGHSH and CDR2 LQKENI. The CDR3 runs 18 residues. This CDR3 reads CASSPLTGATLGNTEAFF. CDR3 nucleotides: TGTGCCAGCTCACCTCTTACAGGCGCCACCTTAGGGAACACTGAAGCTTTCTTT. The entire variable domain, with the rest obtained from reference TRBV18 and TRBJ1-1, is as follows: NAGVMQNPRHLVRRRGQEARLRCSPMKGHSHVYWYRQLPEEGLKFMVYLQKENIIDESGMPKERFSAEFPKEGPSILRIQQVVRGDSAAYFCASSPLTGATLGNTEAFFGQGTRLTVV.

V and J are TRBV5-1 and TRBJ1-5; D unclear. Germline loops: CDR1 SGHRS, CDR2 YFSETQ. The V end lost 2 bases, the J end lost 7 bases, and 10 bases lay between the germline ends. This CDR3 has 13 amino acids. The CDR3 is CASSFGDGQPQHF. CDR3 nucleotides: TGCGCCAGCAGCTTCGGGGATGGCCAGCCCCAGCATTTT.

The J gene is TRBJ2-4, the V gene TRBV2, with 11 bases aligning to TRBD2. Germline V gene sequence: CDR1 SNHLY, CDR2 FYNNEI. CDR3 length: 16 residues. The ends lost 6 bases at V and 4 bases at J; junction bases unmatched: 8. The CDR3 reads CASRGPGLAAKNIQYF. The DNA for the CDR3 is TGTGCCAGCAGGGGACCGGGACTAGCGGCGAAAAACATTCAGTACTTC.

The chain employs TRBV19 and TRBJ2-7; D is possibly TRBD2 (5 bases). The V gene lost 3 bases and the J gene lost 6 bases, with 15 bases spanning the gap. CDR3 length equals 14 residues. Germline CDR1 and CDR2: LNHDA and SQIVND (reference sequence). The CDR3: CASSISKRRAEQYF. The DNA of the CDR3 is TGTGCCAGTAGTATTTCGAAAAGGCGGGCCGAGCAGTACTTC.

V usage is TRBV5-1 and J usage is TRBJ2-2; 7 bases are a match to TRBD2. This CDR3 is 15 amino acids long. From germline, CDR1 is SGHRS and CDR2 YFSETQ. The V gene end was trimmed by 4 bases and the J gene end by 2 bases; junction bases not matched to a gene: 5. The CDR3, as DNA: TGCGCCAGCAGCCGGGCGGGGGTTAACACCGGGGAGCTGTTTTTT. This translates into CASSRAGVNTGELFF.

CDR3 in amino acids: CASKTGAGGNEQFF. The CDR3 nucleotides are TGTGCCAGCAAGACAGGGGCAGGGGGCAATGAGCAGTTCTTC. The chain uses TRBV7-3 and TRBJ2-1; 8 bases line up with TRBD1. Per germline, CDR1 SGHTA and CDR2 FQGTGA. The V gene end was trimmed by 7 bases and the J gene end by 6 bases; junction bases not matched to a gene: 8. The CDR3 is 14 amino acids.

The V call is TRBV5-1, the J call TRBJ2-1; TRBD2 matches at 10 bases. V lost 4 bases and J lost 3; bases outside the gene matches: 7. This CDR3 region has 16 residues. From germline, CDR1 is SGHRS and CDR2 YFSETQ. The CDR3 coding sequence is TGCGCCAGCAGCCGCCTCCTAGCGGGAGACTACAATGAGCAGTTCTTC. Its translation is CASSRLLAGDYNEQFF.

This clone was counted between two and nine times. V and J are TRBV29-1 and TRBJ2-5, with D perhaps matching TRBD1 (5 bases). The germline V gene encodes CDR1 SQVTM and CDR2 ANQGSEA. CDR3 length equals 15 residues. V shed 4 bases and J shed 5 bases, with 20 bases lying between them. This chain's CDR3 is CSVGYRNPALETQYF. The CDR3 DNA is TGCAGCGTTGGATACAGGAATCCGGCTTTGGAGACCCAGTACTTC.

The genes are TRBV5-1 and TRBJ1-5, with TRBD1 as a possible D gene (6 bases). From germline, CDR1 is SGHRS and CDR2 YFSETQ. Trimming took 0 bases from V and 4 from J, leaving 8 bases between them. The CDR3 is made up of 14 amino acids. The CDR3 DNA reads TGCGCCAGCAGCTTGGCGGGACAAAATCAGCCCCAGCATTTT. Protein sequence: CASSLAGQNQPQHF.

The J gene is TRBJ2-7, the V gene TRBV14; 11 nucleotides line up with TRBD2. Trimming took 6 bases from V and 2 from J; bases not matched to a gene: 3. The CDR3 spans 14 residues. Germline assignment: CDR1 SGHDN and CDR2 FVKESK. CDR3 region: CASSPTSGAYEQYF. The CDR3 region has the DNA TGTGCCAGCAGTCCGACTAGCGGGGCCTACGAGCAGTACTTC.

J is TRBJ2-4 and V is TRBV5-6; 9 positions match TRBD1. The germline gives CDR1 SGHDT, CDR2 YYEEEE. This CDR3 contains 16 residues. Trimming at V came to 4 bases and at J to 4 bases, leaving 9 bases not matched to a gene. The CDR3 nucleotides are TGTGCCAGCAGCCTCTTGGTGGGACAGGGAAAAAACATTCAGTACTTC. It codes for CASSLLVGQGKNIQYF.